The 4 T cell receptor beta chains given below trace back to one sample, sequenced in a study of control samples from healthy donors and cancer patients. Repertoires were generated with immunoSEQ multiplex PCR, while TCRdb's copy carries only in-frame clones and drops some. The sample consists of about 60,000 clones, about nine tenths of them appearing once. The sequenced sample consisted of PBMCs. These receptors were obtained from a woman aged 45 to 65 with colorectal cancer.

The CDR3 loop is CASSYRGGTYEQYF. The CDR3 bases are TGTGCCAGCAGCTATCGGGGAGGTACCTACGAGCAGTACTTC. The chain carries TRBV7-8 and TRBJ2-7; TRBD2 is a possible D gene (6 bases). Deletions cut 4 bases from V and 2 bases from J, with 12 bases between. The CDR3 is 14 amino acids. Germline values: CDR1 SGHVS, CDR2 FQNEAQ.

In this sample, this clone turned up a few times. The chain uses TRBV7-9 and TRBJ2-7; 8 nucleotides align to TRBD2. The CDR3 totals 14 residues. V shed 5 bases, J shed 0 bases, and the junction held 3 bases outside the gene matches. The germline V gene has CDR1 SEHNR and CDR2 FQNEAQ (reference sequence). The CDR3 DNA reads as TGTGCCAGCAGCCCGGGGGGGACCTCCTACGAGCAGTACTTC. It translates to CASSPGGTSYEQYF.

This chain uses TRBV9 with TRBJ1-1, with D possibly being TRBD1 (6 bases). Germline loops: CDR1 SGDLS, CDR2 YYNGEE. V lost 4 bases, J lost 4 bases, and 11 bases lay in between. The CDR3 extends over 13 amino acids. CDR3: CASSRPGATEAFF. CDR3 bases: TGTGCCAGCAGCCGCCCAGGGGCCACTGAAGCTTTCTTT.

The rearrangement uses TRBV28 and TRBJ2-5; possible D gene TRBD2, 6 bases. The ends were cut back, 3 bases at V and 1 base at J, with 15 bases in the middle. The CDR3 is 16 amino acids. Germline-derived CDR1 and CDR2 are MDHEN and SYDVKM. CDR3 DNA: TGTGCCAGCAGTTTTCCAGGAGGGGTCGGCCAAGAGACCCAGTACTTC. This codes for CASSFPGGVGQETQYF. The whole variable domain, remainder taken from reference TRBV28 and TRBJ2-5, is DVKVTQSSRYLVKRTGEKVFLECVQDMDHENMFWYRQDPGLGLRLIYFSYDVKMKEKGDIPEGYSVSREKKERFSLILESASTNQTSMYLCASSFPGGVGQETQYFGPGTRLLVL.